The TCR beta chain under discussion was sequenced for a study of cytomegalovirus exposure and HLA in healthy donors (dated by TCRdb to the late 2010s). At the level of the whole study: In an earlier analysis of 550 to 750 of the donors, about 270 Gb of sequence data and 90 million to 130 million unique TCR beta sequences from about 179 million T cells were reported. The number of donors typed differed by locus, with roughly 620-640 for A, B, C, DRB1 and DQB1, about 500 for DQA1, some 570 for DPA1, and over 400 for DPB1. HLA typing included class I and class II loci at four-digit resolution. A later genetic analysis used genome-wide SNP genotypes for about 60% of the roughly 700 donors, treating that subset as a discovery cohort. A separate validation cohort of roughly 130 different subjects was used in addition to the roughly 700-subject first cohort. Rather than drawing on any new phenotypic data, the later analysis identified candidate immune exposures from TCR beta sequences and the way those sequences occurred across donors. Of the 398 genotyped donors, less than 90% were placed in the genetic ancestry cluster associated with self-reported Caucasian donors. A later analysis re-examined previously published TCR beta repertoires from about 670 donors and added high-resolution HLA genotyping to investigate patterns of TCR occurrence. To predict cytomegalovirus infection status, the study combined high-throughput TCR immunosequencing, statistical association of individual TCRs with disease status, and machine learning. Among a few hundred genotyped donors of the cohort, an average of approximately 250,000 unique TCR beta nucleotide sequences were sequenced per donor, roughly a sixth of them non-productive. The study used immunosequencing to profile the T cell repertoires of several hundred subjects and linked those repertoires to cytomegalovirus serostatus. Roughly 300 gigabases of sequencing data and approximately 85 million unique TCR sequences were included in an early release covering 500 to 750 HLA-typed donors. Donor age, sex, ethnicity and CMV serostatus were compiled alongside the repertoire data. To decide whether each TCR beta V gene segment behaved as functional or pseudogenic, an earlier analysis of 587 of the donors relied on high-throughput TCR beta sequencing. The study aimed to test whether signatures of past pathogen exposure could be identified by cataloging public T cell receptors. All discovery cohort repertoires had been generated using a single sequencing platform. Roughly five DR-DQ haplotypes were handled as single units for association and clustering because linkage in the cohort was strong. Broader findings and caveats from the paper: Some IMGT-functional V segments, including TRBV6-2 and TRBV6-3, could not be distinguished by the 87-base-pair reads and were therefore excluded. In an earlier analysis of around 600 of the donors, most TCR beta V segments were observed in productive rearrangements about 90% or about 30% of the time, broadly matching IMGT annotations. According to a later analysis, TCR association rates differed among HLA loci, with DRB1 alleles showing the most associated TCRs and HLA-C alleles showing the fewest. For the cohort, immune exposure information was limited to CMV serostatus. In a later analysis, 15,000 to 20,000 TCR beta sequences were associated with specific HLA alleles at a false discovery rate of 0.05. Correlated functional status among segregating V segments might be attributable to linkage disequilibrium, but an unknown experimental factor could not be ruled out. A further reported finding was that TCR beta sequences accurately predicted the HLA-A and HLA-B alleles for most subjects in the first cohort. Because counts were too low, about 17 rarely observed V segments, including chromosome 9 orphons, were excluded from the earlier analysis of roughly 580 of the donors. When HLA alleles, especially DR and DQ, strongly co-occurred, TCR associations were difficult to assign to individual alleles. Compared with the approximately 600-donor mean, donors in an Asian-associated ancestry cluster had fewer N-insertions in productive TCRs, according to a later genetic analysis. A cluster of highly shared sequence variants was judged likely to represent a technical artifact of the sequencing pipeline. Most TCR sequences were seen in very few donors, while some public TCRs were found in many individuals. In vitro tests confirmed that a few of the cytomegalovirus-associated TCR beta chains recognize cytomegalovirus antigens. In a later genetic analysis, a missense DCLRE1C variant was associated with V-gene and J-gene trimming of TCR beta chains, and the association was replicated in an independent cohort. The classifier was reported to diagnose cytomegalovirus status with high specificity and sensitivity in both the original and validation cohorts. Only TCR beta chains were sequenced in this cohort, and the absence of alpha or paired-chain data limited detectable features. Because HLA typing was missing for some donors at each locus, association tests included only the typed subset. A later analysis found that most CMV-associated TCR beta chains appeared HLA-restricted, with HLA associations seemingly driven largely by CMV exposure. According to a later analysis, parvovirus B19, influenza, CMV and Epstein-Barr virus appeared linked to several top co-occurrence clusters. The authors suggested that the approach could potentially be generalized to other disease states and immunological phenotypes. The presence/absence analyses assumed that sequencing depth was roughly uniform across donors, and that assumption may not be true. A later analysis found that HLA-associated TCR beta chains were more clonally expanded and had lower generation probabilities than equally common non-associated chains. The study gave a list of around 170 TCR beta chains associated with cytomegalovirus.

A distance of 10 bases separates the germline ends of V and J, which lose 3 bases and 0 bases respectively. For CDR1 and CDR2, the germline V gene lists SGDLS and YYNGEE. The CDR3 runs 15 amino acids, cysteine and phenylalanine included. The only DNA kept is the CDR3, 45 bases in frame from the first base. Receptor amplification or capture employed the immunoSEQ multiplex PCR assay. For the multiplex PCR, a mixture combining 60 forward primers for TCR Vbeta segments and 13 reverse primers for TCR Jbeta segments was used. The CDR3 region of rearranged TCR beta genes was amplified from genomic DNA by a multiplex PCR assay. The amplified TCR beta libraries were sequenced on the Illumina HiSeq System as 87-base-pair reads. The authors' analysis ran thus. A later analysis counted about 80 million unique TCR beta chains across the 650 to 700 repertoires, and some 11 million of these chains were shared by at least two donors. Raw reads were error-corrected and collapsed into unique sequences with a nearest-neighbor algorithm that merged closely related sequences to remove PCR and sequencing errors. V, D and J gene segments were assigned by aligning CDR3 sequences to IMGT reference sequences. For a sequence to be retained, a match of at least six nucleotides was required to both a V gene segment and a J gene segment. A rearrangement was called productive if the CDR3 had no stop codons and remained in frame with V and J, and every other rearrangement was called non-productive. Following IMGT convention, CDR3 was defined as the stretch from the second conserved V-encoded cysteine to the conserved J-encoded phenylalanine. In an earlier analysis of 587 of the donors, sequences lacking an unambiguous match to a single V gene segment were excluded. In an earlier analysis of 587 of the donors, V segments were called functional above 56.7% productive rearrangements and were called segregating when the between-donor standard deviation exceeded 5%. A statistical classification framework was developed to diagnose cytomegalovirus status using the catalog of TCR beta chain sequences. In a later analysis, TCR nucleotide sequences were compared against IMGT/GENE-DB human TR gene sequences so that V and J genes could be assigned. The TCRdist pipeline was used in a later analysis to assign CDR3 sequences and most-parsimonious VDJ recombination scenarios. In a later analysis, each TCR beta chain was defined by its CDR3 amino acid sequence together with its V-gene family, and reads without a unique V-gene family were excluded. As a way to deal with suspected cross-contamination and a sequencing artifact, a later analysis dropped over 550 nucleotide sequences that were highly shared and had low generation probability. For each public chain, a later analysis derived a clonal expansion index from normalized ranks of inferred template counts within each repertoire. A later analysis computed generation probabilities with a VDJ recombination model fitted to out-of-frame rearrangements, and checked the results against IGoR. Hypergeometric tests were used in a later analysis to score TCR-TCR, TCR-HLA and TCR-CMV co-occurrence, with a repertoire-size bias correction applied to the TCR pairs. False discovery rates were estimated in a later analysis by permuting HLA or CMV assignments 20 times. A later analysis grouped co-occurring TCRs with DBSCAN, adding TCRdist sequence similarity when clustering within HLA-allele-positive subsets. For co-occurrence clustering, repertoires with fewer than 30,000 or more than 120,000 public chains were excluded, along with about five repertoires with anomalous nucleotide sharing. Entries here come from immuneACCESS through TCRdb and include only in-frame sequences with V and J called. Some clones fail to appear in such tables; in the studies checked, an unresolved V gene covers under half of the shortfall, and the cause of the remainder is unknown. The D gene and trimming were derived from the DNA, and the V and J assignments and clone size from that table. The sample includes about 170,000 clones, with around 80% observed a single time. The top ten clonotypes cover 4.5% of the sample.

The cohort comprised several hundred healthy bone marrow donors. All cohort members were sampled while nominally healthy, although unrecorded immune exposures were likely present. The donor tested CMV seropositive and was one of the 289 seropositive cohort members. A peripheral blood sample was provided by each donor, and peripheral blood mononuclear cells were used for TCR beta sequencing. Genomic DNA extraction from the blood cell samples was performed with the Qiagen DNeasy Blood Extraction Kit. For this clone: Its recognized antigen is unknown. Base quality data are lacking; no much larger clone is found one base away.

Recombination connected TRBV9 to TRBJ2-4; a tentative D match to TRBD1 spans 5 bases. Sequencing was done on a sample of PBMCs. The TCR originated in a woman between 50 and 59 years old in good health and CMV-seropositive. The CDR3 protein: CASSGGRLAKNIQYF. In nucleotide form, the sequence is TGTGCCAGCAGCGGGGGCAGGCTAGCCAAAAACATTCAGTACTTC.